These 27 T cell receptor beta chains came from one sample sequenced in a study of regulatory T cells in long-lasting Graves disease. Described time point: persistent/refractory GD, antithyroid drugs over 5 years with positive TRAb. PBMC RNA served as the TCR library source. Researchers made TCR beta libraries by using iRepertoire HTBI primers and running Arm-PCR on CDR3 regions. TCRdb analysed the multiplex PCR reads with MiXCR anew, one entry per CDR3 protein. Seen here are a few hundred thousand distinct CDR3 sequences, 20% to 25% observed once, and the top ten hold approximately 28%. The sample in question was peripheral blood mononuclear cells (PBMCs), obtained when the disease was refractory, from a patient treated with antithyroid drugs. The receptors here all came from a woman between 35 and 50 years old with Graves disease.

The chain recombines TRBV30 with TRBJ2-1; D remains unclear. Germline CDR1 GTSNPN, CDR2 SVGIG (reference sequence). CDR3 length: 11 amino acids. The V and J ends lost 2 bases and 9 bases respectively, with 8 bases between them. CDR3 residues: CAWSLVIEQFF. As DNA, the CDR3 is TGTGCCTGGAGTCTAGTAATTGAGCAGTTCTTC.

This clonotype was found many times. The rearrangement links TRBV12-3 or TRBV12-4 to TRBJ2-7, with TRBD2 identical over 10 bases. The V segment lost 3 bases and the J segment 6 bases; nucleotides outside the gene matches: 32. The CDR3 totals 23 residues. The CDR3: CASSFRKLNLLAGATAKWGEQYF. CDR3 DNA sequence: TGTGCCAGCAGTTTTAGGAAACTAAACCTCCTAGCGGGAGCGACCGCGAAGTGGGGCGAGCAGTACTTC.

Many counts were recorded for this clonotype. The V call is TRBV28, the J call TRBJ1-2; 9 bases map to TRBD1. Germline V gene data show CDR1 as MDHEN and CDR2 as SYDVKM. Losses at the gene ends were 6 bases for V and 3 bases for J; bases not matched to a gene: 17. This CDR3 spans 18 amino acids. This CDR3 is CASSRRTRQGEPHYGYTF. CDR3 bases: TGTGCCAGCAGCCGCCGGACGAGACAGGGGGAACCACACTATGGCTACACCTTC.

This clonotype came up a few times. This chain uses TRBV20-1 with TRBJ2-5; TRBD2 agrees at 7 bases. From germline, CDR1 is DFQATT and CDR2 SNEGSKA (reference sequence). The V gene end was trimmed by 3 bases and the J gene end by 1 base; junction bases not matched to a gene: 11. The CDR3 has 16 residues. The CDR3 nucleotides read TGCAGTGCTAGTAGGCTTGGTCTAGCGGTCCAAGAGACCCAGTACTTC. Amino acid sequence: CSASRLGLAVQETQYF.

This sequence joins TRBV19 and TRBJ1-2; no firm D call. The CDR3 spans 15 residues. From germline, CDR1 is LNHDA and CDR2 SQIVND (reference sequence). Deletions cut 8 bases from V and 3 bases from J, with 19 bases between. In DNA, the CDR3 is TGTGCCAGTGGTGCGGGTCCAGCTTCCCACTATGGCTACACCTTC. This sequence encodes CASGAGPASHYGYTF.

In regard to this clonotype: Since a much larger clone is just one base distant, this may be a read error. V usage is TRBV28 and J usage is TRBJ2-2; D call uncertain. Germline V lookup: CDR1 MDHEN, CDR2 SYDVKM. V shed 7 bases and J shed 1 base, with 10 bases lying between them. This CDR3 has 14 amino acids. The CDR3 sequence is CASIKWQNTGELFF. In DNA form, the CDR3 reads TGTGCCAGCATTAAGTGGCAGAACACCGGGGAGCTGTTTTTT.

This clonotype was seen just once. This chain's CDR3 is CASSLGTGGYAGELFF. CDR3 DNA sequence: TGCGCCAGCAGCCTGGGGACAGGGGGTTATGCCGGGGAGCTGTTTTTT. V usage is TRBV5-1 and J usage is TRBJ2-2, with TRBD1 matching over 11 bases. The V gene end was trimmed by 4 bases and the J gene end by 6 bases; junction bases not matched to a gene: 8. Germline V lookup: CDR1 SGHRS, CDR2 YFSETQ. This CDR3 is 16 amino acids long.

Points on this clonotype: A read error may produce the germline difference seen at one junction end. The rearrangement uses TRBV7-3 and TRBJ2-7, with 13 bases matching TRBD2. CDR1 is SGHTA and CDR2 is FQGTGA in the germline V gene. This CDR3 has 16 amino acids. The CDR3 DNA is TGTGCTAGCAGCCCGGGAGGACTAGCGGGAGTAAACGAGCAGTACTTC. It yields the protein CASSPGGLAGVNEQYF.

Comments on this clonotype: With a much larger clone just one base away, this may be a read error. The conserved phenylalanine or tryptophan normally closing the CDR3 is absent here, so this likely arose from a read error. The chain has TRBV10-2 and TRBJ2-5; D unclear. Germline V gene lookup returns CDR1 WSHSY and CDR2 SAAADI. The CDR3 is 15 residues long. V was trimmed by 0 bases and J by 5 bases, leaving 13 bases between them. The CDR3, as DNA: TGCGCCAGCAGTGAGTCGGGAACGCCCCGCGAGACCCAGTACTCC. This codes for CASSESGTPRETQYS.

This clonotype has ten or more counts. The rearrangement uses TRBV6-1 and TRBJ2-7, with TRBD1 matching over 9 bases. This CDR3 has 14 amino acids. The V gene end was trimmed by 6 bases and the J gene end by 5 bases; junction bases not matched to a gene: 8. Germline CDR1 is MNHNS and CDR2 is SASEGT. CDR3 sequence: CASRPGTGPHEQYF. The DNA of the CDR3 is TGTGCCAGCAGACCCGGGACAGGGCCCCACGAGCAGTACTTC.

This clonotype was seen repeatedly, ten times or more. J is TRBJ2-7 and V is TRBV11-2; D is perhaps TRBD1 (6 bases). CDR1 and CDR2 (germline): SGHAT, FQNNGV. Trimming pared 1 base from V and 3 bases from J, leaving 10 bases between. This CDR3 has 14 amino acids. CDR3 sequence reads: CASSLGTAIYEQYF. The CDR3 region has the DNA TGTGCCAGCAGCTTAGGGACAGCCATCTACGAGCAGTACTTC.

This clonotype showed up many times. J is TRBJ2-2 and V is TRBV12-3 or TRBV12-4, with 8 bases fitting TRBD1. This CDR3 has 15 residues. Losses at the gene ends were 3 bases for V and 1 base for J; bases not matched to a gene: 1. In DNA, the CDR3 is TGTGCCAGCAGTTTGACAGGGGAGAACACCGGGGAGCTGTTTTTT. Translating gives CASSLTGENTGELFF.

This clonotype was found a few times. The rearrangement joins TRBV6-2 or TRBV6-3 to TRBJ2-3; 10 positions match TRBD1. There are 15 residues in the CDR3. Germline V lookup: CDR1 MNHEY, CDR2 SVGEGT. Trimming cost V 6 bases and J 7 bases; bases outside gene matches: 10. This CDR3 reads CASSWGQGNWNTQYF. The CDR3 nucleotides read TGTGCCAGCAGCTGGGGACAGGGGAACTGGAATACGCAGTATTTT.

As to this clonotype: Being one base from a much bigger clone, this may be a read error. V and J are TRBV28 and TRBJ1-3; D ambiguous. This CDR3 spans 13 amino acids. Germline-derived CDR1 and CDR2 are MDHEN and SYDVKM. V lost 5 bases and J lost 5, with 10 bases in between. The CDR3 DNA sequence: TGTGCCAGCAGTCCCCGAGGAAGAAACACCATATATTTT. It is translated as CASSPRGRNTIYF.

This clonotype occurred many times. This chain links TRBV24-1 with TRBJ2-5; D gene ambiguous. The CDR3 length is 14 residues. The germline gives CDR1 KGHDR, CDR2 SFDVKD. V lost 4 bases and J 3 bases, leaving 11 bases between the germline ends. The CDR3 is CATSDPAQKETQYF. Written as DNA, the CDR3 is TGTGCCACCAGTGACCCGGCGCAAAAAGAGACCCAGTACTTC.

The CDR3 protein is CASSLPDRVGTEAFF. DNA for the CDR3: TGCGCCAGCAGTCTTCCCGACAGGGTGGGAACTGAAGCTTTCTTT. The chain employs TRBV4-1 and TRBJ1-1; 7 nucleotides match TRBD1. The germline V gene has CDR1 MGHRA and CDR2 YSYEKL. The CDR3 covers 15 residues. With 6 bases clipped from V and 5 bases from J, the junction kept 12 bases outside the gene matches.

At least ten counts were recorded for this clonotype. V is TRBV28 and J is TRBJ1-2; D gene ambiguous. The CDR3 extends over 15 amino acids. The germline gives CDR1 MDHEN, CDR2 SYDVKM. Trimming took off 3 bases at V and 3 bases at J, with 14 bases between the two ends. The CDR3 region has the DNA TGTGCCAGCAGTTTCCCCCCGGGGAGGGACTATGGCTACACCTTC. Amino acid sequence: CASSFPPGRDYGYTF.

This clonotype was counted at least ten times. Mismatch with germline at one junction end may stem from a read error. The chain employs TRBV7-7 and TRBJ2-5; TRBD2 matches at 9 bases. The germline CDR1 and CDR2 sequences are SSHAT and FNYEAQ (reference sequence). The CDR3 consists of 18 residues. CDR3 in DNA: TGTGCTAGCAGCTTAAAGTTTGGGCTAGCGGGGATCCAAGAGACCCAGTACTTC. Translation gives CASSLKFGLAGIQETQYF.

The chain's CDR3 is CASGRFQGYTEAFF. The CDR3 DNA sequence: TGCGCCAGCGGCAGATTCCAGGGCTACACTGAAGCTTTCTTT. The chain recombines TRBV5-1 with TRBJ1-1, with a weak D call TRBD1 (5 bases). The ends were cut back, 7 bases at V and 3 bases at J, with 16 bases in the middle. Germline V gene lookup returns CDR1 SGHRS and CDR2 YFSETQ. CDR3 length equals 14 residues. Looking up the rest from reference TRBV5-1 and TRBJ1-1 gives the full variable domain: KAGVTQTPRYLIKTRGQQVTLSCSPISGHRSVSWYQQTPGQGLQFLFEYFSETQRNKGNFPGRFSGRQFSNSRSEMNVSTLELGDSALYLCASGRFQGYTEAFFGQGTRLTVV.

The rearrangement links TRBV24-1 to TRBJ2-1; TRBD2 is a possible D gene (7 bases). CDR1 is KGHDR and CDR2 is SFDVKD in the germline V gene. The CDR3 consists of 14 residues. V lost 4 bases, J lost 12 bases, and 18 bases lay in between. The CDR3 protein is CATSDQGRGGGQFF. CDR3 DNA: TGTGCCACCAGTGACCAGGGTCGGGGAGGGGGGCAGTTCTTC.

This clonotype was counted ten times or more. This chain joins TRBV28 and TRBJ2-7; D is undetermined. The CDR3 has 12 amino acids. Germline CDR1 reads MDHEN; CDR2 reads SYDVKM. V was clipped by 1 base and J by 5 bases, with 6 bases between them. CDR3 sequence reads: CASSLSFNEQYF. For the CDR3, the DNA is TGTGCCAGCAGTTTATCCTTCAACGAGCAGTACTTC.

The rearrangement uses TRBV28 and TRBJ2-1; a weak D match, TRBD2 (6 bases). Germline V gene data show CDR1 as MDHEN and CDR2 as SYDVKM. Trimming took 4 bases from V and 7 from J, leaving 14 bases between them. The CDR3 runs 14 residues. CDR3 nucleotide sequence: TGTGCCAGCAGTTGGGGGACTGCCATGAATGAGCAGTTCTTC. Translating gives CASSWGTAMNEQFF. Supplemented by reference TRBV28 and TRBJ2-1, the full variable domain reads DVKVTQSSRYLVKRTGEKVFLECVQDMDHENMFWYRQDPGLGLRLIYFSYDVKMKEKGDIPEGYSVSREKKERFSLILESASTNQTSMYLCASSWGTAMNEQFFGPGTRLTVL.

This clonotype showed up many times. The chain recombines TRBV12-3 or TRBV12-4 with TRBJ1-6; D is undetermined. Trimming left V 5 bases short and J 9 bases short, with 20 bases between. The length of the CDR3 is 16 residues. This CDR3 is CASSPYPNPSSSPLHF. CDR3 coding DNA: TGTGCCAGCAGTCCTTACCCGAATCCTTCGAGTTCACCCCTCCACTTT.

V usage is TRBV28 and J usage is TRBJ2-3; TRBD2 matches 10 bases. The CDR3 spans 15 residues. Trimming at V came to 6 bases and at J to 2 bases, leaving 5 bases not matched to a gene. Germline V gene sequence: CDR1 MDHEN, CDR2 SYDVKM. CDR3 amino acids: CASSLLAGITDTQYF. The CDR3 DNA sequence: TGTGCCAGCAGCCTACTAGCGGGGATCACAGATACGCAGTATTTT.

This clonotype showed up many times. The chain recombines TRBV20-1 with TRBJ1-6; 7 nucleotides line up with TRBD1. V lost 5 bases and J lost 0; bases outside the gene matches: 7. Germline assignment: CDR1 DFQATT and CDR2 SNEGSKA (reference sequence). This CDR3 is built from 16 residues. This CDR3 reads CSARRWDSSYNSPLHF. CDR3 DNA sequence: TGCAGTGCTCGACGCTGGGACAGCTCCTATAATTCACCCCTCCACTTT.

In this sample, this clonotype turned up a few times. CDR3: CASSFSGKNQPQHF. CDR3 nucleotide sequence: TGTGCCAGCAGCTTTTCAGGCAAGAATCAGCCCCAGCATTTT. V gene TRBV7-9 combines with J gene TRBJ1-5; D is uncertain. Trimming cost V 3 bases and J 4 bases, with 10 bases left between them. From germline, CDR1 is SEHNR and CDR2 FQNEAQ (reference sequence). This CDR3 is 14 amino acids long. Combining the CDR3 with reference TRBV7-9 and TRBJ1-5 gives the whole variable domain DTGVSQNPRHKITKRGQNVTFRCDPISEHNRLYWYRQTLGQGPEFLTYFQNEAQLEKSRLLSDRFSAERPKGSFSTLEIQRTEQGDSAMYLCASSFSGKNQPQHFGDGTRLSIL.

Many counts were recorded for this clonotype. The chain combines TRBV27 with TRBJ2-7; the match to TRBD2 covers 13 bases. The germline CDR1 and CDR2 sequences are MNHEY and SMNVEV (reference sequence). V gave up 5 bases and J gave up 3 bases; unmatched junction bases: 7. The length of the CDR3 is 16 residues. CDR3 DNA: TGTGCCAGCAGTCGACTAGCGGGAGGTTTAGTCTACGAGCAGTACTTC. Encoded protein: CASSRLAGGLVYEQYF.